These 27 T cell receptor beta chains originate from one sample sequenced in a study of T cell responses to AZD1222 COVID-19 vaccine. The repertoire was sequenced with immunoSEQ multiplex PCR; TCRdb's copy has only in-frame clones and lacks some. This table has hundreds of thousands of clones, around 93% appearing once. This specimen was peripheral blood, taken 28 days after the second AZD1222 dose. Receptor source: an adult who received the AZD1222 COVID-19 vaccine.

The CDR3 loop is CASSTTGKETQYF. Here the CDR3 DNA reads TGTGCCAGCAGCACGACAGGGAAAGAGACCCAGTACTTC. V is TRBV9 and J is TRBJ2-5; 7 nucleotides match TRBD1. V gave up 4 bases and J gave up 3 bases; unmatched junction bases: 3. Germline V gene lookup returns CDR1 SGDLS and CDR2 YYNGEE. The CDR3 has 13 amino acids.

The chain couples TRBV9 to TRBJ2-3, with a tentative D call TRBD1 (6 bases). V was clipped by 3 bases and J by 1 base, with 6 bases between them. Germline CDR1 reads SGDLS; CDR2 reads YYNGEE. The CDR3 length is 13 residues. The CDR3 protein is CASSAGGTDTQYF. CDR3 coding DNA: TGTGCCAGCAGCGCAGGGGGCACAGATACGCAGTATTTT.

This chain joins TRBV27 and TRBJ1-2, with 9 bases identical to TRBD1. The CDR3 spans 14 residues. The germline V gene has CDR1 MNHEY and CDR2 SMNVEV (reference sequence). V dropped 5 bases and J dropped 6; count of bases not matched to a gene: 7. This CDR3 is CASSELGQGNGYTF. The CDR3 DNA reads TGTGCCAGCAGTGAACTGGGACAGGGTAATGGCTACACCTTC.

The rearrangement uses TRBV27 and TRBJ1-5; TRBD1 matches 9 bases. Germline values: CDR1 MNHEY, CDR2 SMNVEV (reference sequence). This CDR3 spans 12 amino acids. The V gene end was trimmed by 6 bases and the J gene end by 7 bases; junction bases not matched to a gene: 1. CDR3: CASSDRGQPQHF. CDR3 in DNA: TGTGCCAGCAGCGACAGGGGGCAGCCCCAGCATTTT.

The V and J genes are TRBV19 and TRBJ1-1; no clear D. V was trimmed by 5 bases and J by 4 bases, leaving 17 bases between them. Germline V CDR1 and CDR2: LNHDA, SQIVND (reference sequence). The CDR3 contains 15 residues. CDR3 DNA sequence: TGTGCCAGTAGTGCTACCTCTACCCTGGGCACTGAAGCTTTCTTT. Translating gives CASSATSTLGTEAFF.

This chain links TRBV5-1 with TRBJ1-4; D might be TRBD1 (6 bases). V lost 4 bases and J lost 0, with 16 bases in between. The CDR3 contains 17 residues. Looked up from germline, CDR1 is SGHRS and CDR2 is YFSETQ. CDR3 nucleotides: TGCGCCAGCAGCCCCCAGGAAGGGGGGGCAACTAATGAAAAACTGTTTTTT. Protein: CASSPQEGGATNEKLFF.

This clone has only one observation. The chain carries TRBV28 and TRBJ2-3; 7 bases match TRBD1. The CDR3 is made up of 14 amino acids. Unmatched junction bases numbered 7, after V lost 3 bases and J lost 7 bases. Germline loops: CDR1 MDHEN, CDR2 SYDVKM. DNA of the CDR3: TGTGCCAGCAGTTTCGGGGTCAGGGGGAATACGCAGTATTTT. As protein: CASSFGVRGNTQYF. Full variable domain (missing parts from reference TRBV28 and TRBJ2-3): DVKVTQSSRYLVKRTGEKVFLECVQDMDHENMFWYRQDPGLGLRLIYFSYDVKMKEKGDIPEGYSVSREKKERFSLILESASTNQTSMYLCASSFGVRGNTQYFGPGTRLTVL.

This chain links TRBV27 with TRBJ1-2; D is perhaps TRBD1 (5 bases). The CDR3 length is 15 residues. Per the germline V gene, CDR1 is MNHEY and CDR2 is SMNVEV (reference sequence). The ends were cut back, 3 bases at V and 5 bases at J, with 16 bases in the middle. CDR3 sequence reads: CASSFGARSIYGYTF. CDR3 in DNA: TGTGCCAGCAGTTTTGGGGCCAGAAGTATTTATGGCTACACCTTC.

The V and J genes are TRBV2 and TRBJ2-1, with D unresolved. V lost 7 bases and J 4 bases, leaving 14 bases between the germline ends. Germline loops: CDR1 SNHLY, CDR2 FYNNEI. CDR3 length: 14 residues. CDR3: CASKRGISYNEQFF. The CDR3 DNA reads TGTGCCAGCAAGCGAGGTATTTCATACAATGAGCAGTTCTTC.

The chain links TRBV7-3 to TRBJ1-1; possible D gene TRBD1, 6 bases. V gave up 5 bases and J gave up 1 base, with 17 bases separating them. The CDR3 runs to 16 residues. Germline CDR1 is SGHTA and CDR2 is FQGTGA. The CDR3: CASSRLGGVQNTEAFF. Here the CDR3 DNA reads TGTGCCAGCAGCCGACTCGGGGGCGTGCAGAACACTGAAGCTTTCTTT. The variable domain in full, completed from reference TRBV7-3 and TRBJ1-1, reads GAGVSQTPSNKVTEKGKYVELRCDPISGHTALYWYRQSLGQGPEFLIYFQGTGAADDSGLPNDRFFAVRPEGSVSTLKIQRTERGDSAVYLCASSRLGGVQNTEAFFGQGTRLTVV.

This clone was seen more than once but under ten times. The chain uses TRBV6-1 and TRBJ2-7; D is unresolved. Germline lookup yields CDR1 MNHNS and CDR2 SASEGT. The length of the CDR3 is 15 residues. Trimming took 0 bases from V and 3 from J, leaving 12 bases between them. The CDR3 DNA reads TGTGCCAGCAGTGAAGCGCTTCCCTACTACTACGAGCAGTACTTC. Encoded protein: CASSEALPYYYEQYF.

The V and J genes are TRBV7-2 and TRBJ2-1; D is perhaps TRBD1 or TRBD2 (5 bases each). The CDR3 runs to 16 residues. CDR1 and CDR2 (germline): SGHTA, FQGNSA. V was shortened by 0 bases and J by 1 base, with 10 bases between the two germline ends. The CDR3 loop reads CASSLARGLSYNEQFF. The CDR3 DNA sequence: TGTGCCAGCAGCTTAGCGAGGGGATTGTCCTACAATGAGCAGTTCTTC.

This chain connects TRBV19 to TRBJ2-2; 10 bases fit TRBD1. The CDR3 extends over 15 amino acids. With 4 bases clipped from V and 6 bases from J, the junction kept 5 bases outside the gene matches. CDR1 is LNHDA, CDR2 SQIVND, per germline (reference sequence). CDR3 DNA sequence: TGTGCCAGTAGTACGGGACAGGGGATTCCCGGGGAGCTGTTTTTT. It encodes CASSTGQGIPGELFF.

The chain recombines TRBV4-1 with TRBJ1-6; D may be TRBD1 (6 bases). This CDR3 region has 18 residues. CDR1 MGHRA and CDR2 YSYEKL come from the germline V gene. The ends were cut back, 5 bases at V and 0 bases at J, with 17 bases in the middle. The CDR3 DNA reads as TGCGCCAGCAGCTGGGGGCCGGTGAAAAGCTCCTATAATTCACCCCTCCACTTT. It translates to CASSWGPVKSSYNSPLHF.

V and J are TRBV6-6 and TRBJ1-5; possibly TRBD1 for D (5 bases). Trimming shortened V by 0 bases and J by 4 bases, and 10 bases separated the two germline ends. The CDR3 runs 15 residues. Germline V gene lookup returns CDR1 MNHNY and CDR2 SVGAGI (reference sequence). For the CDR3, the DNA is TGTGCCAGCAGTTACTCGGGCAGGGCTAATCAGCCCCAGCATTTT. This encodes CASSYSGRANQPQHF.

V and J are TRBV19 and TRBJ2-2; TRBD1 aligns across 9 bases. V gave up 4 bases and J gave up 7 bases; unmatched junction bases: 7. Germline V gene sequence: CDR1 LNHDA, CDR2 SQIVND (reference sequence). The CDR3 is made up of 15 amino acids. CDR3 loop: CASSTGDRVNGELFF. As DNA, the CDR3 is TGTGCCAGTAGTACCGGGGACAGGGTGAACGGGGAGCTGTTTTTT.

The chain employs TRBV4-3 and TRBJ2-5; 10 bases are a match to TRBD2. The CDR3 has 18 amino acids. CDR1 LGHNA and CDR2 YSLEER come from the germline V gene. The V segment lost 1 base and the J segment 4 bases; nucleotides outside the gene matches: 12. The CDR3 loop reads CASSQGAVGLAARETQYF. As DNA, the CDR3 is TGCGCCAGCAGCCAAGGTGCAGTAGGACTAGCGGCACGAGAGACCCAGTACTTC.

This sequence joins TRBV6-5 and TRBJ1-5; no definite D call. The V and J ends lost 7 bases and 0 bases respectively, with 10 bases between them. The CDR3 totals 14 residues. Looked up from germline, CDR1 is MNHEY and CDR2 is SVGAGI. CDR3 bases: TGTGCCAGCACCACCTCCTATAGCAATCAGCCCCAGCATTTT. The encoded protein is CASTTSYSNQPQHF.

This chain links TRBV28 with TRBJ1-2; D gene uncertain. From germline, CDR1 is MDHEN and CDR2 SYDVKM. This CDR3 spans 13 amino acids. Trimming removed 1 base at V and 8 bases at J, with 11 bases between. In nucleotides, the CDR3 is TGTGCCAGCAGTTTATTGAAAGGGTTGGGCTACACCTTC. It yields the protein CASSLLKGLGYTF.

This chain connects TRBV19 to TRBJ1-5; D gene unclear. This CDR3 is 15 amino acids long. Trimming took 5 bases from V and 0 from J, leaving 11 bases between them. The germline gives CDR1 LNHDA, CDR2 SQIVND (reference sequence). CDR3 amino acids: CASSVSRNSNQPQHF. Written as DNA, the CDR3 is TGTGCCAGTAGTGTATCTCGCAATAGCAATCAGCCCCAGCATTTT.

This rearrangement joins TRBV29-1 to TRBJ1-5; D possibly corresponds to TRBD1 (5 bases). Trimming shortened V by 4 bases and J by 4 bases, and 11 bases separated the two germline ends. Germline V gene lookup returns CDR1 SQVTM and CDR2 ANQGSEA. This CDR3 contains 13 residues. The CDR3 loop reads CSVAQVSNQPQHF. DNA of the CDR3: TGCAGCGTTGCACAGGTTTCTAATCAGCCCCAGCATTTT.

The chain couples TRBV28 to TRBJ1-1; possibly TRBD1 for D (6 bases). CDR3 length: 16 amino acids. V lost 5 bases and J 7 bases, leaving 23 bases between the germline ends. The V gene's germline CDR1 is MDHEN and CDR2 SYDVKM. The CDR3 here is CASSGNGPGALGEAFF. CDR3 nucleotides: TGTGCCAGCAGTGGGAATGGTCCGGGGGCGCTCGGTGAAGCTTTCTTT.

This sequence joins TRBV19 and TRBJ1-1, with 9 bases lining up with TRBD1. The CDR3 length is 13 residues. Per germline, CDR1 LNHDA and CDR2 SQIVND (reference sequence). Trimming removed 8 bases from V and 3 bases from J; junction bases left unmatched: 4. The CDR3: CASLDRGDTEAFF. The CDR3 DNA is TGTGCCAGTCTGGACAGGGGCGACACTGAAGCTTTCTTT.

The rearrangement joins TRBV7-9 to TRBJ1-1; D gene ambiguous. V lost 5 bases and J 3 bases, leaving 10 bases between the germline ends. Germline V lookup: CDR1 SEHNR, CDR2 FQNEAQ (reference sequence). The CDR3 totals 13 residues. CDR3 bases: TGTGCCAGCAGCCGTGATAAAGACACTGAAGCTTTCTTT. Residues: CASSRDKDTEAFF.

The rearrangement uses TRBV24-1 and TRBJ2-3; 7 positions agree with TRBD1. Germline trimming cut 1 base from V and 1 base from J; bases unmatched to any gene: 7. CDR3 length: 17 residues. CDR1 and CDR2 (germline): KGHDR, SFDVKD. CDR3 sequence reads: CATSDFLDRAGTDTQYF. CDR3 nucleotides: TGTGCCACCAGTGATTTCCTCGACAGGGCCGGCACAGATACGCAGTATTTT.

The chain carries TRBV28 and TRBJ1-3, with D unclear. The germline V gene has CDR1 MDHEN and CDR2 SYDVKM. Trimming left V 6 bases short and J 0 bases short, with 12 bases between. This CDR3 contains 15 residues. The CDR3 coding sequence is TGTGCCAGCAGCCCTCCGGACCTCTCTGGAAACACCATATATTTT. It specifies CASSPPDLSGNTIYF.

The V call is TRBV12-3 or TRBV12-4, the J call TRBJ1-1; D may be TRBD1 (5 bases). V dropped 5 bases and J dropped 0 bases, with 7 bases sitting between them. CDR3 length equals 13 residues. The CDR3 loop is CASSRQMNTEAFF. As DNA, the CDR3 is TGTGCCAGCAGTCGACAGATGAACACTGAAGCTTTCTTT.